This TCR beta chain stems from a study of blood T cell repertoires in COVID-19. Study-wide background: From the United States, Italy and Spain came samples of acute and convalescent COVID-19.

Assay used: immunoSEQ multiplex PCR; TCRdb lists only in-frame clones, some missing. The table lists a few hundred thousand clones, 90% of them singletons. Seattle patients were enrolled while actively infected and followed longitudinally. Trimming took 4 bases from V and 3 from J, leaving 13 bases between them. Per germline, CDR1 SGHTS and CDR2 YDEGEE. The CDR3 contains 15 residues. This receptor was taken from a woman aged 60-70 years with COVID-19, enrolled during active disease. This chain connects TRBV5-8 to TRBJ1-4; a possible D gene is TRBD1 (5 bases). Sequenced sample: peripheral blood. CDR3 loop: CASSLRDLSNEKLFF. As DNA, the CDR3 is TGTGCCAGCAGCCTGCGGGACCTATCTAATGAAAAACTGTTTTTT.